One and the same sample provided the 5 T cell receptor beta chains below, sequenced in a study of blood T cell repertoires in COVID-19. Data came from immunoSEQ multiplex PCR; TCRdb stores just in-frame clones and leaves some out. The table records 360,000 or so clones, less than 90% of them present only once. Sequencing was done on a sample of PBMCs or T cells enriched from blood (not recorded which). These receptors came from a woman aged 45 to 65 who had recovered from COVID-19.

V usage is TRBV7-9 and J usage is TRBJ1-2; possible D gene TRBD1, 6 bases. The germline V gene has CDR1 SEHNR and CDR2 FQNEAQ (reference sequence). This CDR3 is 15 amino acids long. V was shortened by 5 bases and J by 4 bases, with 17 bases between the two germline ends. The CDR3 DNA follows: TGTGCCAGCAGCCCTGAGGGGGTTTGGGCCTATGGCTACACCTTC. It translates to CASSPEGVWAYGYTF.

Notes on this clone: The same CDR3 is also encoded by other DNA sequences in this sample. The J gene is TRBJ1-5, the V gene TRBV7-6; TRBD1 aligns across 12 bases. Germline V gene lookup returns CDR1 SGHVS and CDR2 FNYEAQ. The CDR3 runs 15 residues. Unmatched junction bases numbered 0, after V lost 3 bases and J lost 3 bases. The CDR3 loop reads CASSLGQGANQPQHF. CDR3 nucleotides: TGTGCCAGCAGCTTGGGACAGGGGGCCAATCAGCCCCAGCATTTT.

The V call is TRBV30, the J call TRBJ2-7, with 7 bases fitting TRBD2. The CDR3 extends over 16 amino acids. After removal of 4 bases from V and 1 base from J, the junction contained 13 bases not matched to a gene. Germline assignment: CDR1 GTSNPN and CDR2 SVGIG (reference sequence). The CDR3 DNA is TGTGCCTGGATCGCTCGGGCAGCGGGGCCTTCCTACGAGCAGTACTTC. Protein product: CAWIARAAGPSYEQYF.

The chain combines TRBV9 with TRBJ2-3; a possible D gene is TRBD2 (6 bases). The CDR3 has 18 amino acids. Deletions cut 3 bases from V and 0 bases from J, with 20 bases between. The germline gives CDR1 SGDLS, CDR2 YYNGEE. CDR3 in DNA: TGTGCCAGCAGCGGGACTGGAGGGAATACGGCGAGCACAGATACGCAGTATTTT. Protein sequence: CASSGTGGNTASTDTQYF.

The CDR3 region is CSVEGPGSYGYTF. The CDR3 bases are TGCAGCGTTGAGGGGCCGGGTAGTTATGGCTACACCTTC. The V gene is TRBV29-1, the J gene TRBJ1-2; tentative D call: TRBD1 (5 bases). Trimming left V 3 bases short and J 5 bases short, with 13 bases between. The CDR3 spans 13 residues. Germline loops: CDR1 SQVTM, CDR2 ANQGSEA.